This passage covers 6 T cell receptor beta chains from one sample sequenced in a study of tumor-infiltrating lymphocytes in primary liver carcinoma. Both blood RNA, taken from unsorted whole blood, and germline DNA were extracted. Researchers generated TCR beta cDNA from roughly 500 ng of total RNA, relying on a constant-region primer. Each TCR beta library was derived from three nested multiplex PCR rounds that employed slightly modified ARM-PCR. In the first two PCR rounds, TRBV1-TRBV30 forward primers were paired with a C-beta reverse primer, and each round lasted roughly 10 cycles. TCRdb independently ran MiXCR on the multiplex PCR reads; one entry per CDR3 protein. The sample records 320,000 or so distinct CDR3 sequences, less than 75% being singletons. Sequenced material: peripheral blood. These receptors originate from a middle-aged man with primary liver carcinoma and hepatitis B virus infection.

As to this clonotype: This may be a read error: a much more frequent sequence differs by one nucleotide. The chain joins TRBV6-5 to TRBJ2-3; 7 positions agree with TRBD1. This CDR3 contains 16 residues. Germline CDR1 is MNHEY and CDR2 is SVGAGI. The CDR3 coding sequence is TGTGCCACCAGTGACTTACAGGGGATCGGCACAGATACGCAGTATTTT. Protein sequence: CATSDLQGIGTDTQYF.

This clonotype was counted at least ten times. V gene TRBV11-2 combines with J gene TRBJ1-4, with TRBD1 matching 11 bases. The CDR3 extends over 15 amino acids. CDR1 and CDR2 from the germline V gene are SGHAT and FQNNGV. Trimming removed 5 bases from V and 8 bases from J; junction bases left unmatched: 7. The CDR3 coding sequence is TGTGCCAGCAGCCTGGGACAGGGGGGAACCGAAAAACTGTTTTTT. Translating it yields CASSLGQGGTEKLFF.

To note about this clonotype: This may be a read error, as it is one base from a much larger clone. The chain employs TRBV6-5 and TRBJ1-1; D remains ambiguous. Germline V gene data show CDR1 as MNHEY and CDR2 as SVGAGI. V lost 5 bases to trimming and J lost 2 bases, with 9 bases between them. There are 13 residues in the CDR3. The CDR3 DNA sequence: TGTGCCAGCAGTCACAGAGCCAACACTGAAGCTTTCTTT. Translated, it gives CASSHRANTEAFF.

The chain uses TRBV12-3 or TRBV12-4 and TRBJ2-7, with no clear D. The V end lost 5 bases, the J end lost 6 bases, and 17 bases lay between the germline ends. The CDR3 consists of 14 residues. This CDR3 is CASSGYGPQGEQYF. Written as DNA, the CDR3 is TGTGCCAGCAGTGGGTACGGCCCACAAGGCGAGCAGTACTTC.

Concerning this clonotype itself: Here the CDR3 omits its conserved ending phenylalanine or tryptophan, so a read error is the likely source. The chain recombines TRBV10-3 with TRBJ2-7; 8 bases fit TRBD1. This CDR3 is 14 amino acids long. In germline, CDR1 is ENHRY, CDR2 SYGVKD. CDR3 loop: CAVSELDRGYEQYL. The CDR3 bases are TGTGCCGTCAGTGAGCTTGACAGGGGATACGAGCAGTACTTA.

On this clonotype itself: Germline is not matched at one junction end, which may reflect a read error. This chain connects TRBV29-1 to TRBJ2-1, with 7 nucleotides matching TRBD2. The length of the CDR3 is 17 residues. The V gene's germline CDR1 is SQVTM and CDR2 ANQGSEA. This chain's CDR3 is CSVEDTEGLTGANEQFF. The CDR3 DNA is TGCAGTGTTGAAGATACGGAGGGACTAACGGGAGCTAATGAGCAGTTCTTC.